The clone carrying this T cell receptor (beta chain) has at least ten counts. The antigen is not known. The data originate from a study of T cells in Graves' hyperthyroidism and ophthalmopathy. Fresh peripheral blood, about 10 ml of it, supplied the PBMCs. Template material for amplifying TCR beta CDR3 regions consisted of RNA transcripts. The HTBI primer set served for first-round RT-PCR of the TCR CDR3. TCRdb redid the calling of the multiplex PCR reads with MiXCR, one entry per CDR3 protein. Of under 450,000 distinct CDR3 sequences detected, about 13% appear once; the ten largest clones hold around 21%. Looked up from germline, CDR1 is MNHNS and CDR2 is SASEGT. CDR3 length equals 14 residues. Germline trimming cut 8 bases from V and 6 bases from J; bases unmatched to any gene: 7. Regarding the study as a whole: The model identified upcoming ophthalmopathy a median about 6.5 months ahead of onset. Most thyroid clonotypes expanded above 0.001 appeared in blood too. Ophthalmopathy and stable hyperthyroidism were separated by a 13 V-J model.

Sequenced sample: blood. The receptor comes from a man aged 25 to 40 with Graves' hyperthyroidism that later progressed to Graves' ophthalmopathy. J is TRBJ1-5 and V is TRBV6-1, with 10 nucleotides matching TRBD1. The CDR3 spells CASERTGGVQPQHF. The CDR3 DNA reads TGTGCCAGCGAGCGGACAGGGGGAGTTCAGCCCCAGCATTTT.